The count of the clone carrying this T cell receptor (beta chain) is one. The data were taken from a study of blood T cell repertoires in COVID-19. Study information: PBMCs, B-cell-depleted T cells, or T cells provided the cDNA or gDNA that made up the material.

In the source study's methods: From reference gene primer amplification, estimates of nucleated cell counts were derived. Sequencing used immunoSEQ multiplex PCR; TCRdb keeps in-frame clones, though not all of them. The DNA was the basis for D and trimming; V, J and clone size are from that table. The table has some 190,000 clones, roughly nine tenths seen once. CDR1 is MNHEY, CDR2 SVGAGI, per germline. Between the trimmed V and J ends, which lost 5 bases and 4 bases, there was a span of 11 bases. The CDR3 is 13 residues long. Sequenced input: peripheral blood. The V gene is TRBV6-5, the J gene TRBJ1-2; TRBD1 is a possible D gene (6 bases). The TCR originated in a man aged 25-45 years with acute or convalescent COVID-19. The CDR3 DNA reads TGTGCCAGCAGTAACGGACAGATCTATGGCTACACCTTC. Protein product: CASSNGQIYGYTF.